Described below is a single TCR beta chain sequence and its context. Its binding antigen is unknown. One base away there is no much larger clone; base qualities are not given. Via the germline V gene (reference sequence), CDR1 is DFQATT and CDR2 SNEGSKA. Taken from cysteine to phenylalanine, the CDR3 has 14 residues. Only the CDR3 part of the read is kept: 42 bases, read in frame from the first base. The germline V and J ends show losses of 7 bases and 7 bases respectively, and no gene match explains 12 bases of the junction. This entry comes from a study of CD8+CD57+ T cells in acquired aplastic anemia (dated by TCRdb to 2017 to 2018). The study in broad terms: DNA extracted from sorted CD4+ and CD8+ cells had a mean of about 3.2 ug, with a range of 0.2 to 27.4 ug. CD8+CD57+ expansion was defined as frequency above the mean frequency observed in healthy subjects. Findings and caveats that apply to the study as a whole: Between patients and healthy controls, no significant difference in CD8+ Simpson's diversity was found (P=0.060). Although 25 to 30 CD8+ CDR3 sequences were shared by patients and controls, these sequences appeared highly expressed in patients and within the immunodominant clones of patients.

Expansion of CD8+CD57+ cells had been shown by flow cytometry in the patients chosen for sequencing. All patients had severe acquired aplastic anemia diagnosed by International Study of Aplastic Anemia and Agranulocytosis and Camitta criteria. Patients had received no therapy at the time of blood sampling. In the study, sorted CD4+ and CD8+ blood T cells from patients with severe aplastic anemia and from healthy subjects underwent deep sequencing of TCR repertoires. Patients were enrolled in the USA under clinicaltrials.gov protocols 00001620, 01623167, 00001397, 00071045, 00081523 and 00961064. Ficoll-Paque density gradient centrifugation was used to isolate peripheral blood mononuclear cells. Before DNA was extracted, CD4+ and CD8+ T cells were sorted using either FACS or magnetic beads. Genomic DNA served as template for TCR beta VDJ combination and CDR3 sequence profiling. An Illumina HiSeq 2000 was used for TCR repertoire sequencing. Processing in the source paper ran as follows. TRBV/TRBJ rearrangement plots, CDR3 size and DJ length profiles, and Simpson's diversity index were used to evaluate the repertoires. Whichever DNA sequence was most abundant in the deep sequencing data was defined as the immunodominant clone. CDR3 amino acid sequences were screened for sharing across subjects and were compared with published repertoires and the VDJdb database. TCRdb passed the public sequencing reads through fastp at Q25 and MiXCR, retaining productive beta sequences. One record per CDR3 amino acid sequence lists the most common genes and DNA. The V and J calls and clone size are TCRdb's, not the authors'. The sample table contains around 130,000 distinct CDR3 sequences; only one count was recorded for approximately 61% of them. Jointly, the top ten make up roughly 32% of the sample.

The material sequenced was sorted CD4+, CD8+, or CD8+CD57+ T cells (not recorded which) from PBMCs. The rearrangement joined TRBV20-1 to TRBJ2-1; 8 bases in the middle match TRBD2. The clonotype originates from a human donor with aplastic anemia. The CDR3 here reads CSVPDQREFNEQFF. The DNA sequence is given as TGCAGTGTCCCGGACCAGCGGGAGTTTAATGAGCAGTTCTTC.